This entry lists 31 T cell receptor beta chains sequenced from one sample in a study of T cells in Graves' hyperthyroidism and ophthalmopathy. The investigators amplified TCR beta CDR3 regions from RNA transcripts. First-round RT-PCR of the TCR CDR3 relied on the HTBI primer set. TCRdb re-derived calls from the multiplex PCR reads in MiXCR, one entry per CDR3 protein. This table has around 300,000 distinct CDR3 sequences, about 20% appearing once. Sequencing input: blood. The source of these receptors is a man aged 25-45 years with Graves' ophthalmopathy.

This clonotype has ten or more counts. The chain is built from TRBV6-1 and TRBJ1-5; D is perhaps TRBD1 (5 bases). V was shortened by 6 bases and J by 0 bases, with 9 bases between the two germline ends. The CDR3 contains 14 residues. CDR1 is MNHNS and CDR2 is SASEGT in the germline V gene. DNA of the CDR3: TGTGCCAGCAGCGCAGGGTATAGCAATCAGCCCCAGCATTTT. Protein: CASSAGYSNQPQHF.

As to this clonotype: A much more abundant neighbour one base away suggests this may be a read error. The chain recombines TRBV7-2 with TRBJ2-5, with 9 bases matching TRBD2. Germline-derived CDR1 and CDR2 are SGHTA and FQGNSA. V was clipped by 1 base and J by 7 bases; unmatched bases: 7. The CDR3 contains 15 residues. CDR3 amino acids: CASSLVGTSKGTQYF. As DNA, the CDR3 is TGTGCCAGCAGCTTAGTTGGGACTAGCAAAGGGACCCAGTACTTC.

V and J are TRBV20-1 and TRBJ2-5, with D perhaps matching TRBD1 or TRBD2 (6 bases each). Germline loops: CDR1 DFQATT, CDR2 SNEGSKA (reference sequence). The CDR3 is 16 residues long. The V end was cut by 6 bases, the J end by 7 bases, with 27 bases between. The CDR3 DNA sequence: TGCAGTGCAAACGAAGGGGGTAGCGGAATTCGGGGGACCCAGTACTTC. Translating gives CSANEGGSGIRGTQYF.

This sequence joins TRBV24-1 and TRBJ2-2, with a possible D match to TRBD2 (5 bases). V was shortened by 9 bases and J by 1 base, with 11 bases between the two germline ends. The germline V gene has CDR1 KGHDR and CDR2 SFDVKD. The CDR3 sequence is 14 residues long. CDR3 loop: CATYAGRNTGELFF. CDR3 bases: TGTGCCACCTATGCGGGCCGGAACACCGGGGAGCTGTTTTTT.

The chain employs TRBV5-1 and TRBJ2-1; D gene unclear. CDR3 length equals 13 residues. The germline V gene encodes CDR1 SGHRS and CDR2 YFSETQ. V was shortened by 0 bases and J by 3 bases, with 4 bases between the two germline ends. The DNA for the CDR3 is TGCGCCAGCAGCTTGGACATCTACAATGAGCAGTTCTTC. Protein product: CASSLDIYNEQFF.

This rearrangement joins TRBV28 to TRBJ1-2; D unresolved. CDR1 and CDR2 (germline): MDHEN, SYDVKM. The CDR3 has 14 amino acids. Trimming cost V 5 bases and J 3 bases, with 13 bases left between them. The CDR3 sequence is CASSHPTVDYGYTF. Here the CDR3 DNA reads TGTGCCAGCAGTCACCCGACGGTGGACTATGGCTACACCTTC.

This chain links TRBV28 with TRBJ2-5; D is uncertain. CDR1 MDHEN and CDR2 SYDVKM come from the germline V gene. Trimming removed 1 base from V and 2 bases from J, with 8 bases in between. CDR3 size: 14 residues. This CDR3 is CASSLLGWQETQYF. The CDR3 DNA follows: TGTGCCAGCAGTTTATTAGGGTGGCAAGAGACCCAGTACTTC.

This clonotype was counted many times. The chain carries TRBV5-1 and TRBJ2-3, with a tentative D call TRBD2 (5 bases). CDR1 is SGHRS, CDR2 YFSETQ, per germline. V lost 9 bases, J lost 4 bases, and 15 bases lay in between. The CDR3 is 13 residues long. This CDR3 reads CATSDFRADTQYF. In nucleotides, the CDR3 is TGCGCCACTTCGGACTTCCGGGCAGATACGCAGTATTTT.

The V gene is TRBV3-1, the J gene TRBJ2-2; the D is unclear. The CDR3 is 13 residues long. The germline gives CDR1 LGHDT, CDR2 YNNKEL (reference sequence). Trimming took 7 bases from V and 4 from J, leaving 10 bases between them. CDR3 nucleotides: TGTGCCAGCATCCAGTCGCCCACCGGGGAGCTGTTTTTT. Translating it yields CASIQSPTGELFF. The full variable domain, its missing parts supplied by reference TRBV3-1 and TRBJ2-2, is DTAVSQTPKYLVTQMGNDKSIKCEQNLGHDTMYWYKQDSKKFLKIMFSYNNKELIINETVPNRFSPKSPDKAHLNLHINSLELGDSAVYFCASIQSPTGELFFGEGSRLTVL.

This chain links TRBV6-2 or TRBV6-3 with TRBJ2-3; TRBD2 matches at 8 bases. Germline V gene data show CDR1 as MNHEY and CDR2 as SVGEGT. Trimming took 7 bases from V and 2 from J; bases not matched to a gene: 8. The CDR3 extends over 15 amino acids. In nucleotides, the CDR3 is TGTGCCAGCAAGGGCGGGAGGTTGTTCACAGATACGCAGTATTTT. Translation: CASKGGRLFTDTQYF.

This clonotype occurred once. This chain's CDR3 is CSASSLTGYNEQFF. CDR3 in DNA: TGCAGTGCCAGCAGCTTGACAGGGTACAATGAGCAGTTCTTC. The V and J genes are TRBV20-1 and TRBJ2-1; 7 positions agree with TRBD1. Germline values: CDR1 DFQATT, CDR2 SNEGSKA (reference sequence). The CDR3 loop spans 14 amino acids. V was pared by 6 bases and J by 4 bases, with 9 bases of the junction left unmatched.

Here the CDR3 reads CASSRIAGSGETQYF. DNA of the CDR3: TGTGCCAGCAGCAGAATAGCGGGATCCGGCGAGACCCAGTACTTC. The gene calls are TRBV11-1 and TRBJ2-5; 8 nucleotides align to TRBD2. The CDR3 runs 15 residues. Germline V gene sequence: CDR1 SGHAT, CDR2 FQDESV (reference sequence). V lost 5 bases to trimming and J lost 5 bases; unmatched junction nucleotides: 10.

This clonotype was seen a handful of times. The rearrangement joins TRBV6-1 to TRBJ2-7; tentative D call: TRBD1 (6 bases). This CDR3 has 15 residues. Germline loops: CDR1 MNHNS, CDR2 SASEGT. V was trimmed by 4 bases and J by 1 base, leaving 14 bases between them. The CDR3 DNA sequence: TGTGCCAGCAGTGGGGGGCCACAGGGTTCCTACGAGCAGTACTTC. It translates to CASSGGPQGSYEQYF.

The gene calls are TRBV12-3 or TRBV12-4 and TRBJ2-7, with a weak D call TRBD2 (8 bases). V shed 7 bases and J shed 1 base, with 14 bases lying between them. The CDR3 has 14 residues. The CDR3 nucleotides read TGTGCCAGCACCTTAGCGGGACAGTCCTACGAGCAGTACTTC. Translation: CASTLAGQSYEQYF.

This rearrangement joins TRBV28 to TRBJ2-5, with D possibly being TRBD2 (5 bases). Per the germline V gene, CDR1 is MDHEN and CDR2 is SYDVKM. V shed 4 bases and J shed 7 bases, with 7 bases lying between them. This CDR3 is 11 amino acids long. The CDR3 DNA is TGTGCCAGCAGTTCGGGATCGACCCAGTACTTC. Amino acid sequence: CASSSGSTQYF.

The V gene is TRBV6-4, the J gene TRBJ2-7; weak D call: TRBD1 (5 bases). Trimming left V 6 bases short and J 3 bases short, with 12 bases between. CDR3 length: 13 residues. Germline CDR1 reads MRHNA; CDR2 reads SNTAGT. CDR3 sequence (DNA): TGTGCCAGCAGCCCCTTCAGGGTCTACGAGCAGTACTTC. Protein product: CASSPFRVYEQYF.

This clonotype was counted only a few times. The rearrangement links TRBV2 to TRBJ1-5; unclear D gene. In germline, CDR1 is SNHLY, CDR2 FYNNEI. Trimming removed 6 bases from V and 6 bases from J, with 15 bases in between. The CDR3 is 14 residues long. The CDR3: CASSPRRGGQPQHF. The CDR3 DNA follows: TGTGCCAGCAGCCCCCGACGAGGTGGTCAGCCCCAGCATTTT.

This clonotype was observed a few times. The J gene is TRBJ2-1, the V gene TRBV20-1, with TRBD2 matching 7 bases. Looked up from germline, CDR1 is DFQATT and CDR2 is SNEGSKA (reference sequence). The CDR3 totals 15 residues. Trimming took 1 base from V and 3 from J; bases not matched to a gene: 6. The CDR3 region has the DNA TGCAGTGCTAGAGTTTGGCGGGAGTTCTACAATGAGCAGTTCTTC. Its translation is CSARVWREFYNEQFF.

Notes on this clonotype: A read error may be the cause here, since a much bigger clone is one base away. V is TRBV28 and J is TRBJ1-1; D is uncertain. Germline CDR1 and CDR2: MDHEN and SYDVKM. The CDR3 has 14 amino acids. CDR3 protein: CASSPRSLNTEDFF. The CDR3 coding sequence is TGTGCCAGCAGCCCGCGGAGTCTGAACACTGAAGATTTCTTT.

This clonotype has only a few counts. This sequence joins TRBV24-1 and TRBJ1-2; no clear D. There are 14 residues in the CDR3. The ends were cut back, 3 bases at V and 2 bases at J, with 9 bases in the middle. CDR1 is KGHDR, CDR2 SFDVKD, per germline. CDR3 nucleotides: TGTGCCACCAGTGATACCCGACGGAACTATGGCTACACCTTC. The encoded protein is CATSDTRRNYGYTF.

As regards this clonotype: Sequence at one end of the junction differs from germline and may be a read error. V and J are TRBV2 and TRBJ1-4; 7 bases are a match to TRBD1. CDR3 length: 13 residues. Germline assignment: CDR1 SNHLY and CDR2 FYNNEI. Written as DNA, the CDR3 is TGTGCCGGCAGAAACAGGGGAGGAGAAAAACTGTTTTTT. It yields the protein CAGRNRGGEKLFF.

The sample holds many counts of this clonotype. The gene calls are TRBV3-1 and TRBJ1-2, with no clear D. Looked up from germline, CDR1 is LGHDT and CDR2 is YNNKEL (reference sequence). V lost 1 base, J lost 14 bases, and 11 bases lay in between. The CDR3 is 11 amino acids. CDR3: CASSQGPQWTF. CDR3 DNA: TGTGCCAGCAGCCAAGGACCTCAATGGACCTTC.

This rearrangement joins TRBV9 to TRBJ1-3, with D unclear. Looked up from germline, CDR1 is SGDLS and CDR2 is YYNGEE. V was clipped by 0 bases and J by 0 bases, with 10 bases between them. This CDR3 spans 16 amino acids. CDR3 residues: CASSVGDDHSGNTIYF. The CDR3 bases are TGTGCCAGCAGCGTAGGAGATGATCACTCTGGAAACACCATATATTTT. The whole variable domain, remainder taken from reference TRBV9 and TRBJ1-3, is DSGVTQTPKHLITATGQRVTLRCSPRSGDLSVYWYQQSLDQGLQFLIQYYNGEERAKGNILERFSAQQFPDLHSELNLSSLELGDSALYFCASSVGDDHSGNTIYFGEGSWLTVV.

V is TRBV2 and J is TRBJ2-6, with D tentatively TRBD2 (6 bases). Germline values: CDR1 SNHLY, CDR2 FYNNEI. V was pared by 8 bases and J by 0 bases, with 8 bases between. This CDR3 is built from 14 residues. Here the CDR3 DNA reads TGTGCCAGCGAGGGACTCTCTGGGGCCAACGTCCTGACTTTC. It specifies CASEGLSGANVLTF.

This clonotype has more than one count but fewer than ten. This chain uses TRBV3-1 with TRBJ2-1; a weak D match, TRBD2 (6 bases). The germline V gene encodes CDR1 LGHDT and CDR2 YNNKEL (reference sequence). V shed 3 bases and J shed 6 bases, with 12 bases lying between them. The CDR3 loop spans 14 amino acids. The CDR3 coding sequence is TGTGCCAGCAGCCACGTCGGAGGGAGCAATGAGCAGTTCTTC. It yields the protein CASSHVGGSNEQFF.

The CDR3 protein is CASSSRERVLNTEAFF. The CDR3 nucleotides are TGTGCCAGCAGCAGCCGGGAGCGGGTTCTGAACACTGAAGCTTTCTTT. The V call is TRBV11-3, the J call TRBJ1-1, with unresolved D. V was pared by 5 bases and J by 0 bases, with 16 bases between. Looked up from germline, CDR1 is SGHNT and CDR2 is YENEEA. The CDR3 sequence is 16 residues long.

Ten or more counts support this clonotype. This chain connects TRBV28 to TRBJ2-5; 7 nucleotides match TRBD1. The length of the CDR3 is 13 residues. Germline trimming cut 3 bases from V and 3 bases from J; bases unmatched to any gene: 1. CDR1 is MDHEN, CDR2 SYDVKM, per germline. This chain's CDR3 is CASSFGTEETQYF. CDR3 coding DNA: TGTGCCAGCAGTTTCGGGACAGAAGAGACCCAGTACTTC.

J is TRBJ1-1 and V is TRBV3-1; 7 bases map to TRBD1. The germline gives CDR1 LGHDT, CDR2 YNNKEL (reference sequence). The CDR3 is 11 residues long. The ends lost 4 bases at V and 7 bases at J; junction bases unmatched: 0. CDR3 sequence reads: CASSRQGEAFF. The CDR3 DNA reads as TGTGCCAGCAGCCGACAGGGTGAAGCTTTCTTT.

The chain is built from TRBV20-1 and TRBJ1-5; D not certain. The length of the CDR3 is 12 residues. V was pared by 0 bases and J by 10 bases, with 10 bases between. CDR1 is DFQATT, CDR2 SNEGSKA, per germline (reference sequence). The CDR3 here is CSARESQRPQHF. The CDR3 bases are TGCAGTGCTAGAGAGAGTCAAAGACCCCAGCATTTT.

This clonotype was detected a few times. The gene calls are TRBV28 and TRBJ1-1; no clear D. CDR1 is MDHEN and CDR2 is SYDVKM in the germline V gene. With 2 bases removed from V and 8 bases from J, the gap between germline ends came to 9 bases. This CDR3 has 12 residues. The CDR3 sequence: CASSLEGREAFF. The CDR3 DNA is TGTGCCAGCAGTTTAGAGGGAAGGGAAGCTTTCTTT.

With regard to this clonotype: A much larger clone sits a single nucleotide away, making a read error possible. A read error is likely, as this CDR3 ends without the conserved phenylalanine or tryptophan. The chain joins TRBV30 to TRBJ2-7; D not resolved. The CDR3 contains 12 residues. The germline V gene has CDR1 GTSNPN and CDR2 SVGIG (reference sequence). Trimming shortened V by 0 bases and J by 5 bases, and 8 bases separated the two germline ends. The CDR3 bases are TGTGCCTGGAGTGTCGTGGTCCACGAGCAGTACCTC. This encodes CAWSVVVHEQYL.